This T cell receptor (beta chain) was observed in a study of shared clonotypes between healthy human individuals. Broader study findings: Sampling was confined to blood; repertoires within tissues likely differ. Naive subsets generally exceeded memory subsets in estimated richness.

Concerning this clone itself: Its specificity is not known. The same CDR3 can be traced to other DNA sequences in this sample.

CD45RO negativity and positive selection for CCR7 defined naive CD8 cells, a population that excluded terminally differentiated effector memory CD45RA+ cells. The study drew all its donors from Caucasian adults living in Nashville, Tennessee. Libraries were prepared by immunoSEQ multiplex PCR; TCRdb keeps only in-frame clonotypes and omits some of them. Found here are 550,000 to 600,000 clones, 95% to 98% of them singletons; the top ten hold more than 0.3%. Sequencing was done on a sample of naive CD8+ T cells sorted from blood. This receptor was obtained from a man aged 25 to 45 in good health.

The CDR3, as DNA: TGTGCCAGTAGTATCCCCGGCTACGAGCAGTACTTC. Its translation is CASSIPGYEQYF. The chain employs TRBV19 and TRBJ2-7; D unresolved. V gave up 3 bases and J gave up 3 bases, with 6 bases separating them. There are 12 residues in the CDR3. CDR1 and CDR2 from the germline V gene are LNHDA and SQIVND (reference sequence).